This record covers a single TCR beta chain. Its antigen is as yet unknown. It may be a read error: a sequence one base away is much more abundant. These data are taken from a study of blood T cells in healthy people across ages. Study-level findings and limits: Donor CMV status was unknown, possibly confounding expanded clonotype changes. Both naive CD4+ cell counts and diversity were greater in long-lived donors than in aged donors.

The extraction recovered at least 5 micrograms of total RNA per sample. Then a second PCR, running about 6 to 12 cycles, was carried out with a sample-barcoded 5' primer and a J-beta primer mix. A tag from a template-switch adaptor with 12 random nucleotides marked each cDNA molecule. TCRdb itself ran the 5' RACE reads through MiXCR, one entry per CDR3 protein. The table shows more than 800,000 distinct CDR3 sequences, with 25% to 30% occurring only once. After removal of 10 bases from V and 6 bases from J, the junction contained 11 bases not matched to a gene. The CDR3 runs 13 residues. CDR1 and CDR2 from the germline V gene are MDHEN and SYDVKM.

V gene TRBV28 combines with J gene TRBJ2-7; 8 bases align to TRBD1. This clonotype was sampled from a woman over 75 in good health. Source material: blood. CDR3 bases: TGTGCCACACAAAGGACAGGGAGCTGCGAGCAGTACTTC. This encodes CATQRTGSCEQYF.